The 7 T cell receptor beta chains given below trace back to one sample, sequenced in a study of identical twins. TCRdb ran MiXCR on the 5' RACE reads and lists one entry per CDR3 protein. Among some 790,000 distinct CDR3 sequences listed, approximately 18% were seen once. In addition, the sample was reused for a study of T cells expressing NK-cell markers.

The source material was PBMCs. The receptors were sampled from a woman aged 18-29 years in good health.

The chain employs TRBV12-3 or TRBV12-4 and TRBJ2-2; D may be TRBD1 or TRBD2 (5 bases each). This CDR3 has 15 residues. V was pared by 5 bases and J by 4 bases, with 14 bases between. CDR3 nucleotides: TGTGCCAGCAGTCCAAGAGGGACGGCCACCGGGGAGCTGTTTTTT. Residues: CASSPRGTATGELFF.

The rearrangement links TRBV5-1 to TRBJ2-6; unclear D gene. This CDR3 comprises 15 residues. CDR1 is SGHRS and CDR2 is YFSETQ in the germline V gene. Trimming removed 2 bases from V and 0 bases from J, with 6 bases in between. CDR3 residues: CASSLKISGANVLTF. Here the CDR3 DNA reads TGCGCCAGCAGCTTAAAGATCTCTGGGGCCAACGTCCTGACTTTC. Full variable domain (missing parts from reference TRBV5-1 and TRBJ2-6): KAGVTQTPRYLIKTRGQQVTLSCSPISGHRSVSWYQQTPGQGLQFLFEYFSETQRNKGNFPGRFSGRQFSNSRSEMNVSTLELGDSALYLCASSLKISGANVLTFGAGSRLTVL.

The V and J genes are TRBV12-3 or TRBV12-4 and TRBJ2-7; TRBD2 might be the D (5 bases). The CDR3 is 12 amino acids. Between the trimmed V and J ends, which lost 5 bases and 3 bases, there was a span of 8 bases. CDR3 amino acids: CASSMDFYEQYF. The CDR3 DNA is TGTGCCAGCAGTATGGACTTCTACGAGCAGTACTTC.

The chain couples TRBV12-3 or TRBV12-4 to TRBJ2-6; D not certain. V was pared by 4 bases and J by 0 bases, with 13 bases between. This CDR3 region has 17 residues. For the CDR3, the DNA is TGTGCCAGCAGTTCGGGCGGATCCTTCTCTGGGGCCAACGTCCTGACTTTC. This gives the protein CASSSGGSFSGANVLTF.

The chain uses TRBV20-1 and TRBJ1-5; D possibly corresponds to TRBD1 (5 bases). Germline CDR1 and CDR2: DFQATT and SNEGSKA (reference sequence). The CDR3 contains 12 residues. Trimming took off 5 bases at V and 5 bases at J, with 10 bases between the two ends. CDR3 DNA sequence: TGCAGTGCTGGGGCTGTCGATCAGCCCCAGCATTTT. It translates to CSAGAVDQPQHF.

This chain links TRBV20-1 with TRBJ2-1, with a tentative D call TRBD2 (6 bases). Deletions cut 6 bases from V and 8 bases from J, with 20 bases between. The CDR3 length is 14 residues. In germline, CDR1 is DFQATT, CDR2 SNEGSKA (reference sequence). CDR3 bases: TGCAGTGCGGACGGGCGGGGACTCGTCCATGAGCAGTTCTTC. Its protein product is CSADGRGLVHEQFF.

The chain couples TRBV7-2 to TRBJ2-7, with D tentatively TRBD2 (5 bases). In germline, CDR1 is SGHTA, CDR2 FQGNSA. The V and J ends lost 4 bases and 2 bases respectively, with 15 bases between them. This CDR3 comprises 15 residues. The CDR3 DNA is TGTGCCAGCAGCTACGAGGGCGCTAGGACCTACGAGCAGTACTTC. Its protein product is CASSYEGARTYEQYF.